These 12 T cell receptor beta chains were sequenced from one sample in a study of T cells in Graves' hyperthyroidism and ophthalmopathy. TCR beta CDR3 regions were amplified from RNA. A set of HTBI primers served as the primers for a first-round RT-PCR of the TCR CDR3. Each CDR3 protein gets one entry after TCRdb re-called the multiplex PCR reads with MiXCR. The table records around 350,000 distinct CDR3 sequences, around a sixth of them present only once. The sequenced material came from blood. The receptors stem from a woman aged 18-29 years with Graves' hyperthyroidism that later progressed to Graves' ophthalmopathy.

The chain is built from TRBV15 and TRBJ2-7; the match to TRBD2 covers 7 bases. The germline gives CDR1 LNHNV, CDR2 YYDKDF (reference sequence). The CDR3 loop spans 15 amino acids. With V trimmed by 1 base and J by 4 bases, 7 bases remained unmatched. The DNA of the CDR3 is TGTGCCACCAGCAGAGGTTCCTTGGGGGGGTACGAGCAGTACTTC. This gives the protein CATSRGSLGGYEQYF.

This clonotype was counted at least ten times. This CDR3 is CASSLGSSGSINEQFF. DNA for the CDR3: TGCGCCAGCAGCTTGGGTTCTAGCGGGAGCATCAATGAGCAGTTCTTC. The V gene is TRBV5-1, the J gene TRBJ2-1; 10 bases match TRBD2. The CDR3 has 16 amino acids. With V trimmed by 0 bases and J by 6 bases, 6 bases remained unmatched. In germline, CDR1 is SGHRS, CDR2 YFSETQ.

This clonotype was found many times. The chain recombines TRBV20-1 with TRBJ1-6; a possible D gene is TRBD1 (6 bases). Per the germline V gene, CDR1 is DFQATT and CDR2 is SNEGSKA (reference sequence). The CDR3 sequence is 14 residues long. The V and J ends lost 0 bases and 6 bases respectively, with 9 bases between them. In DNA, the CDR3 is TGCAGTGCTAGAGAGAGGACAGCTAATTCACCCCTCCACTTT. Translating it yields CSARERTANSPLHF.

This clonotype was detected ten times or more. The chain has TRBV28 and TRBJ1-3, with D possibly matching TRBD1 (5 bases). The V gene's germline CDR1 is MDHEN and CDR2 SYDVKM. This CDR3 is 14 amino acids long. V dropped 6 bases and J dropped 4 bases, with 13 bases sitting between them. The CDR3 bases are TGTGCCAGCAGCTCGGGGCCGTCCGGAAACACCATATATTTT. Translating gives CASSSGPSGNTIYF.

The CDR3 is CASSFRDLGTDTQYF. Written as DNA, the CDR3 is TGTGCCAGCAGCTTTAGGGATCTTGGAACAGATACGCAGTATTTT. This chain connects TRBV11-2 to TRBJ2-3; D uncertain. The CDR3 has 15 residues. Trimming took off 3 bases at V and 3 bases at J, with 13 bases between the two ends. CDR1 is SGHAT and CDR2 is FQNNGV in the germline V gene.

The chain carries TRBV6-1 and TRBJ1-6; the D is unclear. The CDR3 totals 14 residues. Germline V gene sequence: CDR1 MNHNS, CDR2 SASEGT. With 5 bases removed from V and 10 bases from J, the gap between germline ends came to 15 bases. CDR3: CASSYRTVGSPLHF. The DNA of the CDR3 is TGTGCCAGCAGTTATCGTACAGTCGGGTCACCCCTCCACTTT.

V and J are TRBV9 and TRBJ2-3, with TRBD1 matching 9 bases. The CDR3 length is 17 residues. The germline CDR1 and CDR2 sequences are SGDLS and YYNGEE. The J segment lost 3 bases and the V segment lost 3 bases, leaving 11 bases of the junction unmatched. The CDR3 reads CASSAKQGAGRTDTQYF. The CDR3 DNA reads TGTGCCAGCAGCGCCAAACAGGGGGCGGGTCGGACAGATACGCAGTATTTT.

This clonotype was detected many times. The gene calls are TRBV28 and TRBJ2-5; 9 nucleotides agree with TRBD1. The ends lost 6 bases at V and 2 bases at J; junction bases unmatched: 1. The germline V gene encodes CDR1 MDHEN and CDR2 SYDVKM. The CDR3 has 13 amino acids. CDR3 amino acids: CASRGQGQETQYF. As DNA, the CDR3 is TGTGCCAGCAGGGGACAGGGTCAAGAGACCCAGTACTTC.

A remark on this clonotype: Just one base apart from a much larger clone, this may be a read error. The rearrangement uses TRBV6-1 and TRBJ1-1; TRBD1 is a possible D gene (5 bases). The CDR3 is 16 residues long. The V and J ends lost 8 bases and 0 bases respectively, with 19 bases between them. Germline V gene data show CDR1 as MNHNS and CDR2 as SASEGT. CDR3 DNA: TGTGCCAGCTCCGCCAGGGCCCAAGGCATGAACACTGAAGCTTTCTTT. Translating it yields CASSARAQGMNTEAFF.

In its sample, this clonotype was seen many times. This chain joins TRBV6-1 and TRBJ2-7, with TRBD1 as a possible D gene (5 bases). Trimming stripped 5 bases from V and 2 bases from J, with 13 bases between. CDR3 length: 14 amino acids. Germline values: CDR1 MNHNS, CDR2 SASEGT. This chain's CDR3 is CASSHPGHPYEQYF. CDR3 in DNA: TGTGCCAGCAGTCACCCAGGACACCCCTACGAGCAGTACTTC.

There are many counts of this clonotype. This chain joins TRBV28 and TRBJ2-5; D is perhaps TRBD2 (7 bases). The CDR3 contains 19 residues. The germline V gene has CDR1 MDHEN and CDR2 SYDVKM. V was pared by 4 bases and J by 5 bases, with 29 bases between. The chain's CDR3 is CASSSQRALRGALFETQYF. DNA for the CDR3: TGTGCCAGCAGTTCACAGAGAGCCCTACGGGGGGCCCTGTTCGAGACCCAGTACTTC.

This clonotype was recorded only once. The chain carries TRBV3-1 and TRBJ2-2; 10 positions agree with TRBD2. Trimming cost V 3 bases and J 4 bases; bases outside gene matches: 11. The CDR3 length is 18 residues. The germline V gene has CDR1 LGHDT and CDR2 YNNKEL (reference sequence). The CDR3 spells CASSHDLRASGSTGELFF. The CDR3 bases are TGTGCCAGCAGCCATGACCTTAGGGCTAGCGGGAGCACCGGGGAGCTGTTTTTT.